This T cell receptor beta chain derives from a study of response to subunit inactivated influenza vaccine. Study conclusions and caveats: The authors put forward the suggestion that each seasonal influenza vaccination may bring in only a limited number of new T cells.

TCRdb analysed the RT-PCR reads with MiXCR anew, one entry per CDR3 protein. The table includes around 750,000 distinct CDR3 sequences, 21% detected once. On this clonotype: Its antigen remains unknown.

This CDR3 is 14 amino acids long. Trimming removed 0 bases at V and 3 bases at J, with 5 bases between. Germline V gives CDR1 LNHNV, CDR2 YYDKDF (reference sequence). This specimen consisted of PBMCs from blood, obtained more than 4 days after vaccination. This receptor was identified in a man aged 45-65 years who received an inactivated influenza vaccine. The chain recombines TRBV15 with TRBJ2-2; D is undetermined. DNA of the CDR3: TGTGCCACCAGCAGAGATAGGCACACCGGGGAGCTGTTTTTT. This gives the protein CATSRDRHTGELFF.